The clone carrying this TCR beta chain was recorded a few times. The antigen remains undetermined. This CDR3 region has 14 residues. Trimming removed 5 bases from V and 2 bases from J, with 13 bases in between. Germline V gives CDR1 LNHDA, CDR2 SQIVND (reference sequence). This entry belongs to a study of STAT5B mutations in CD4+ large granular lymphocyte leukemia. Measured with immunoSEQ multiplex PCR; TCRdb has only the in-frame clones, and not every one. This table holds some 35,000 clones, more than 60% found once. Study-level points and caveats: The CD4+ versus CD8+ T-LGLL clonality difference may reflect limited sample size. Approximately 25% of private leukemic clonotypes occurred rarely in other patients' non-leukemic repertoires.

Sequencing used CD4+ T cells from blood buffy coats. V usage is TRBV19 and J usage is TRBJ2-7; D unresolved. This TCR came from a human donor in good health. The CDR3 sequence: CASSLNLSPYEQYF. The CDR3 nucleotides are TGTGCCAGTAGTCTGAACCTATCCCCCTACGAGCAGTACTTC.